This entry lists 24 T cell receptor beta chains sequenced from one sample in a study of identical twins. TCRdb used MiXCR to reprocess the 5' RACE reads, holding one entry per CDR3 protein. The repertoire holds nearly 650,000 distinct CDR3 sequences, with around 7.5% as singletons. The data were also submitted as part of a second study, on yellow fever vaccine responses in identical twins.

Specimen: PBMCs. These TCRs come from a woman between 18 and 29 years old in good health.

This clonotype was counted a few times. The CDR3 coding sequence is TGTGCCAGCAGCCAACCTAGGGGCTCTGGGGCCAACGTCCTGACTTTC. The encoded protein is CASSQPRGSGANVLTF. The chain couples TRBV3-1 to TRBJ2-6, with D possibly TRBD1 on 5 matching bases. The length of the CDR3 is 16 residues. Trimming left V 2 bases short and J 0 bases short, with 8 bases between. The V gene's germline CDR1 is LGHDT and CDR2 YNNKEL (reference sequence). Filled out from reference TRBV3-1 and TRBJ2-6, the complete variable domain reads DTAVSQTPKYLVTQMGNDKSIKCEQNLGHDTMYWYKQDSKKFLKIMFSYNNKELIINETVPNRFSPKSPDKAHLNLHINSLELGDSAVYFCASSQPRGSGANVLTFGAGSRLTVL.

This clonotype has more than one count but fewer than ten. The V call is TRBV29-1, the J call TRBJ2-7, with D maybe TRBD2 (6 bases). Germline assignment: CDR1 SQVTM and CDR2 ANQGSEA. Deletions cut 4 bases from V and 5 bases from J, with 12 bases between. The CDR3 spans 12 residues. The CDR3 is CSVVRELNEQYV. The CDR3 DNA reads as TGCAGCGTTGTTCGGGAGCTGAACGAGCAGTACGTC.

In its sample, this clonotype was seen many times. The rearrangement uses TRBV5-5 and TRBJ1-1; 8 bases agree with TRBD1. This CDR3 spans 16 amino acids. CDR1 and CDR2 from the germline V gene are SGHKS and YYEKEE (reference sequence). V shed 1 base, J shed 1 base, and the junction held 6 bases outside the gene matches. The CDR3 here is CASSLFGQGTNTEAFF. The CDR3 DNA sequence: TGTGCCAGCAGCTTGTTTGGACAGGGTACGAACACTGAAGCTTTCTTT.

This chain connects TRBV20-1 to TRBJ2-1; TRBD2 agrees at 7 bases. The CDR3 extends over 12 amino acids. Germline V lookup: CDR1 DFQATT, CDR2 SNEGSKA (reference sequence). CDR3: CRAGTDYNEQFF. DNA for the CDR3: TGCAGAGCGGGGACCGACTACAATGAGCAGTTCTTC.

The genes are TRBV29-1 and TRBJ1-2; a weak D match, TRBD1 (5 bases). Trimming removed 2 bases from V and 5 bases from J, with 9 bases in between. This CDR3 has 12 amino acids. Germline loops: CDR1 SQVTM, CDR2 ANQGSEA. The CDR3 bases are TGCAGCGTTGAAAGGGGCGGGTATGGCTACACCTTC. Amino acids: CSVERGGYGYTF.

This clonotype was observed a few times. V is TRBV20-1 and J is TRBJ1-5; TRBD1 is a possible D gene (5 bases). Trimming took off 3 bases at V and 10 bases at J, with 16 bases between the two ends. The CDR3 covers 13 residues. The germline gives CDR1 DFQATT, CDR2 SNEGSKA (reference sequence). The CDR3: CSASGGQATPQHF. The CDR3 DNA sequence: TGCAGTGCTAGTGGGGGTCAGGCGACTCCCCAGCATTTT.

The rearrangement uses TRBV6-1 and TRBJ2-7; D remains unclear. Deletions cut 5 bases from V and 0 bases from J, with 14 bases between. In germline, CDR1 is MNHNS, CDR2 SASEGT. The CDR3 totals 15 residues. CDR3 coding DNA: TGTGCCAGCAGTCTTAATCCAGGCCCCTCCTACGAGCAGTACGTC. It specifies CASSLNPGPSYEQYV.

The J gene is TRBJ2-2, the V gene TRBV24-1; TRBD2 aligns across 10 bases. Germline V gene data show CDR1 as KGHDR and CDR2 as SFDVKD. The CDR3 runs to 16 residues. V shed 7 bases, J shed 4 bases, and the junction held 8 bases outside the gene matches. Written as DNA, the CDR3 is TGTGCCACCAGCCCTCCGGGACTAGCGACCACCGGGGAGCTGTTTTTT. Translated: CATSPPGLATTGELFF.

This clonotype came up a few times. The rearrangement uses TRBV20-1 and TRBJ2-1; 13 nucleotides agree with TRBD2. The V gene end was trimmed by 6 bases and the J gene end by 4 bases; junction bases not matched to a gene: 15. This CDR3 comprises 18 residues. CDR1 DFQATT and CDR2 SNEGSKA come from the germline V gene (reference sequence). CDR3 DNA sequence: TGCAGTGCAACGGGACTAGCGGGGCCTCGGGGAATTTACAATGAGCAGTTCTTC. Its translation: CSATGLAGPRGIYNEQFF.

This clonotype has at least ten counts. This sequence joins TRBV4-1 and TRBJ2-5; perhaps TRBD1 as D (5 bases). This CDR3 spans 14 amino acids. V lost 2 bases to trimming and J lost 2 bases, with 9 bases between them. The germline V gene encodes CDR1 MGHRA and CDR2 YSYEKL. CDR3 sequence (DNA): TGCGCCAGCAGCCAACGCCGGACACAAGAGACCCAGTACTTC. Translating gives CASSQRRTQETQYF.

This clonotype was found a few times. The V gene is TRBV29-1, the J gene TRBJ1-2; 8 positions match TRBD1. CDR3 length: 15 amino acids. The germline V gene encodes CDR1 SQVTM and CDR2 ANQGSEA. J was trimmed by 2 bases and V by 2 bases; bases with no gene match: 7. CDR3 DNA: TGCAGCGTTGAAAACAGGGGGGACAAGAACTATGGCTACACCTTC. This encodes CSVENRGDKNYGYTF.

The table lists this clonotype with many counts. The chain joins TRBV7-6 to TRBJ2-3; D is possibly TRBD1 or TRBD2 (7 bases each). Germline lookup yields CDR1 SGHVS and CDR2 FNYEAQ. Trimming took off 6 bases at V and 3 bases at J, with 16 bases between the two ends. The CDR3 totals 15 residues. The CDR3 sequence is CASSQNRGGTDTQYF. The CDR3 nucleotides are TGTGCCAGCAGTCAGAACAGGGGAGGGACAGATACGCAGTATTTT.

This clonotype was seen only a few times. CDR3 residues: CSVEARGEPEAFF. The CDR3 nucleotides are TGCAGCGTTGAGGCCAGGGGAGAGCCTGAAGCTTTCTTT. The chain links TRBV29-1 to TRBJ1-1, with D perhaps TRBD1 (6 bases). This CDR3 spans 13 amino acids. Germline V gene lookup returns CDR1 SQVTM and CDR2 ANQGSEA. V was cut by 3 bases and J by 6 bases, with 14 bases left in between. Together with reference TRBV29-1 and TRBJ1-1, the CDR3 gives the full variable domain: SAVISQKPSRDICQRGTSLTIQCQVDSQVTMMFWYRQQPGQSLTLIATANQGSEATYESGFVIDKFPISRPNLTFSTLTVSNMSPEDSSIYLCSVEARGEPEAFFGQGTRLTVV.

The sample holds many counts of this clonotype. The chain is built from TRBV5-1 and TRBJ2-7, with D possibly matching TRBD2 (6 bases). The CDR3 consists of 18 residues. The V gene's germline CDR1 is SGHRS and CDR2 YFSETQ. Trimming cost V 6 bases and J 0 bases, with 25 bases left between them. Written as DNA, the CDR3 is TGCGCCAGCACCACTCCTCCCGGGGGACTTGTAACCTCCTACGAGCAGTACGTC. Its translation: CASTTPPGGLVTSYEQYV.

In its sample, this clonotype was seen many times. The CDR3, as DNA: TGTGCCAGCAGCGTTGAGGGAGCCCTCCAAGAGACCCAGTACTTC. Translation: CASSVEGALQETQYF. The rearrangement joins TRBV9 to TRBJ2-5; TRBD2 might be the D (5 bases). This CDR3 spans 15 amino acids. Germline values: CDR1 SGDLS, CDR2 YYNGEE. V lost 2 bases and J 1 base, leaving 12 bases between the germline ends.

As concerns this clonotype: One junction end disagrees with the germline gene, perhaps due to a read error. The gene calls are TRBV29-1 and TRBJ2-5; D unresolved. The CDR3 is 10 residues long. Germline CDR1 SQVTM, CDR2 ANQGSEA. The CDR3 DNA reads as TGCAGCGTTGTGGCTGCCCAGCGCATCTTC. Its protein product is CSVVAAQRIF.

The chain combines TRBV7-8 with TRBJ2-7; 7 bases are shared with TRBD2. The CDR3 contains 17 residues. The J segment lost 0 bases and the V segment lost 5 bases, leaving 13 bases of the junction unmatched. Per the germline V gene, CDR1 is SGHVS and CDR2 is FQNEAQ. CDR3 sequence: CASSQIQAGLSSYEQYV. The DNA of the CDR3 is TGTGCCAGCAGCCAAATCCAAGCGGGGCTCAGCTCCTACGAGCAGTACGTC.

This clonotype has just a few counts. The chain employs TRBV9 and TRBJ2-5; TRBD2 matches 14 bases. Germline trimming cut 3 bases from V and 8 bases from J; bases unmatched to any gene: 3. Germline values: CDR1 SGDLS, CDR2 YYNGEE. The CDR3 loop spans 14 amino acids. This chain's CDR3 is CASSAGTSGSTQYF. CDR3 coding DNA: TGTGCCAGCAGCGCCGGGACTAGCGGGAGTACCCAGTACTTC.

This chain joins TRBV15 and TRBJ2-7; D is undetermined. Germline-derived CDR1 and CDR2 are LNHNV and YYDKDF (reference sequence). V gave up 0 bases and J gave up 4 bases, with 7 bases separating them. The length of the CDR3 is 13 residues. DNA of the CDR3: TGTGCCACCAGCAGAGATAGAAAGTACGAGCAGTACGTC. It is translated as CATSRDRKYEQYV.

This clonotype was detected a few times. The chain employs TRBV12-3 or TRBV12-4 and TRBJ1-5; maybe TRBD1 (5 bases). The CDR3 loop spans 15 amino acids. V lost 6 bases and J 2 bases, leaving 14 bases between the germline ends. CDR3 region: CASSLQAHGNQPQHF. The CDR3 region has the DNA TGTGCCAGCAGCCTACAGGCCCATGGCAATCAGCCCCAGCATTTT.

Comment on this clonotype: Here the CDR3 omits its conserved ending phenylalanine or tryptophan, so a read error is the likely source. The chain recombines TRBV28 with TRBJ2-7, with D possibly being TRBD2 (5 bases). CDR1 MDHEN and CDR2 SYDVKM come from the germline V gene. The V gene lost 6 bases and the J gene lost 1 base, with 25 bases spanning the gap. The CDR3 contains 18 residues. The CDR3 spells CASRFVGLQKTISYEQYA. The CDR3 DNA follows: TGTGCCAGCAGATTTGTGGGGTTACAGAAGACTATTTCCTACGAGCAGTACGCC.

This clonotype turned up a few times. This chain joins TRBV3-1 and TRBJ1-1; D is unclear. This CDR3 comprises 13 residues. The V gene lost 5 bases and the J gene lost 3 bases, with 10 bases spanning the gap. The germline V gene encodes CDR1 LGHDT and CDR2 YNNKEL (reference sequence). In DNA, the CDR3 is TGTGCCAGCAGCGCCACCCGGGACACTGAAGCTTTCTTT. The encoded protein is CASSATRDTEAFF.

The sample holds many counts of this clonotype. The genes are TRBV10-3 and TRBJ2-1; 7 bases fit TRBD1. Losses at the gene ends were 11 bases for V and 2 bases for J; bases not matched to a gene: 9. Germline CDR1 reads ENHRY; CDR2 reads SYGVKD. This CDR3 is built from 14 residues. The CDR3 bases are TGTGCCTCCTTACCCGGGACAGCCTACAATGAGCAGTTCTTC. Protein sequence: CASLPGTAYNEQFF.

CDR3 protein: CASSLFRTGTSYEQYF. CDR3 bases: TGTGCCAGCAGTTTGTTTCGGACAGGGACCTCCTACGAGCAGTACTTC. The chain employs TRBV28 and TRBJ2-7; 8 nucleotides align to TRBD1. Per germline, CDR1 MDHEN and CDR2 SYDVKM. The V and J ends lost 3 bases and 0 bases, in that order; junction bases with no gene match: 7. The CDR3 has 16 amino acids. The complete variable domain, with remaining parts taken from reference TRBV28 and TRBJ2-7, reads DVKVTQSSRYLVKRTGEKVFLECVQDMDHENMFWYRQDPGLGLRLIYFSYDVKMKEKGDIPEGYSVSREKKERFSLILESASTNQTSMYLCASSLFRTGTSYEQYFGPGTRLTVT.